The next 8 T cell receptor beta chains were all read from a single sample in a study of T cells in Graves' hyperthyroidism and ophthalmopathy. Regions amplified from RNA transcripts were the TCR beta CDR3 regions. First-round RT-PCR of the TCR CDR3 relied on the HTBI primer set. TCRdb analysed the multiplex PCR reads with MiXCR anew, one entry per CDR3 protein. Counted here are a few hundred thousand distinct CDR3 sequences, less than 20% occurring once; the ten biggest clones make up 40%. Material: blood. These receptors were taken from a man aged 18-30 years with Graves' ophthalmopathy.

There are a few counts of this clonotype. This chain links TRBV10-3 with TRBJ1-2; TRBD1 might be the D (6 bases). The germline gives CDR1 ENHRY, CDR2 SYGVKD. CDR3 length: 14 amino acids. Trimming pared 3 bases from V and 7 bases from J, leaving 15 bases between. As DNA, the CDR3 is TGTGCCATCAGTGACCGAACAGGGAGCGGTGGCTACACCTTC. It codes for CAISDRTGSGGYTF.

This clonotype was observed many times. CDR3 DNA sequence: TGTGCCACCAAGGAAGGGCAGACAAATCAGCCCCAGCATTTT. Its protein is CATKEGQTNQPQHF. The chain carries TRBV2 and TRBJ1-5; no reliable D call. Trimming pared 10 bases from V and 4 bases from J, leaving 17 bases between. CDR1 is SNHLY and CDR2 is FYNNEI in the germline V gene. This CDR3 region has 14 residues.

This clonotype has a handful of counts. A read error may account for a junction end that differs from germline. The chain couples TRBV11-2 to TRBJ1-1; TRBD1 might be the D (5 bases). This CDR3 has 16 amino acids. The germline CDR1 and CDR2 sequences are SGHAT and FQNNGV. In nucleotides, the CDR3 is TGTGCCAGCAGCTTAGGGAGAATGGGGCCTAACACTGGAGCTTTCTTT. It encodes CASSLGRMGPNTGAFF. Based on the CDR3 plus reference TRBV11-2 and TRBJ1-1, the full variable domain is EAGVAQSPRYKIIEKRQSVAFWCNPISGHATLYWYQQILGQGPKLLIQFQNNGVVDDSQLPKDRFSAERLKGVDSTLKIQPAKLEDSAVYLCASSLGRMGPNTGAFFGQGTRLTVV.

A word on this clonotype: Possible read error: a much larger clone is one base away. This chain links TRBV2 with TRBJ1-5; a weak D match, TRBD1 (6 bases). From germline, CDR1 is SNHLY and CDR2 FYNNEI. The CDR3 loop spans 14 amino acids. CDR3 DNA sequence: TGTGCCGGCAGAGATAAGACAGGATATCAGCCCCAGCATTTT. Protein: CAGRDKTGYQPQHF.

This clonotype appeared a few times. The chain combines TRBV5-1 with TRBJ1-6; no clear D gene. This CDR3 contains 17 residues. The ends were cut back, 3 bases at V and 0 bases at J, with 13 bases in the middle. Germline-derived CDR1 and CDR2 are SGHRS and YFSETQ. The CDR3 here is CASSSGFISSYNSPLHF. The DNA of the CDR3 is TGCGCCAGCAGCTCCGGGTTCATCAGCTCCTATAATTCACCCCTCCACTTT.

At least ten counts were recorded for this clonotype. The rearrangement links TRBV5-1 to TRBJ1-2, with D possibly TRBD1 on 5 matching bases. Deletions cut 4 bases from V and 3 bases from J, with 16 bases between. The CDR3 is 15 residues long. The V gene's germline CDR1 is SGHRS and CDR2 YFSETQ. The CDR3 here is CASSPRGADDYGYTF. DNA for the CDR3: TGCGCCAGCAGCCCGCGGGGCGCGGATGACTATGGCTACACCTTC.

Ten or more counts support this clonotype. The CDR3 sequence: CASSHYEQYF. The DNA for the CDR3 is TGTGCCAGCAGTCACTACGAGCAGTACTTC. V and J are TRBV6-2 or TRBV6-3 and TRBJ2-7; no reliable D call. Germline CDR1 is MNHEY and CDR2 is SVGEGT. The CDR3 is 10 residues long. V lost 5 bases, J lost 3 bases, and 2 bases lay in between.

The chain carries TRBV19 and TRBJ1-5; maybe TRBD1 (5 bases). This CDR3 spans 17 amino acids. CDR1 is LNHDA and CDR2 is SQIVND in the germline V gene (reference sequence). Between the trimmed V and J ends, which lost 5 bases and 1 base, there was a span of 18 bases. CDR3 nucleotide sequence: TGTGCCAGTAGTTTCAACCCCGGGACGGGGAGCAATCAGCCCCAGCATTTT. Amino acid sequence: CASSFNPGTGSNQPQHF.